Included here is one T cell receptor (beta chain) sequence, with context. Using its own MiXCR run on the 5' RACE reads, TCRdb lists one record per CDR3 protein. Of 300,000 to 400,000 distinct CDR3 sequences listed, approximately 12% are singletons. This specimen comes from a study of T cells after yellow fever vaccination. Turning to the study itself: Preparation of fractions with low cell numbers was performed using SMART-Seq v4 Ultra Low Input.

The sequence came from a man aged 18 to 29 who received the YFV17D yellow fever vaccine. The source was CD4+ T cells sorted from PBMCs, collected 15 days after the yellow fever booster vaccination.

The DNA of the CDR3 is TGTGCCAGCAGTGAAGTGGCGGGAGACACCATATATTTT. This gives the protein CASSEVAGDTIYF. The chain links TRBV6-1 to TRBJ1-3; D remains unclear. Germline V gives CDR1 MNHNS, CDR2 SASEGT. Trimming shortened V by 1 base and J by 8 bases, and 9 bases separated the two germline ends. The length of the CDR3 is 13 residues.